One sample yielded the 15 T cell receptor beta chains listed below, sequenced in a study of blood T cells in healthy people across ages. A J-beta primer mix and a sample-barcoded 5' primer were used in a second PCR of roughly 6 to 11 cycles. TCRdb re-derived calls from the 5' RACE reads in MiXCR, one entry per CDR3 protein. In the table there are around 500,000 distinct CDR3 sequences, about 45% of which are singletons. Sequencing was performed on blood. The receptors come from an elderly man in good health.

V usage is TRBV4-3 and J usage is TRBJ1-2; D not resolved. V lost 0 bases to trimming and J lost 3 bases, with 11 bases between them. Germline-derived CDR1 and CDR2 are LGHNA and YSLEER. The CDR3 sequence is 15 residues long. The CDR3 loop is CASSQDSGGYYGYTF. In DNA form, the CDR3 reads TGCGCCAGCAGCCAAGATTCAGGCGGCTACTATGGCTACACCTTC.

This rearrangement joins TRBV5-1 to TRBJ1-1; no reliable D call. Trimming cost V 4 bases and J 1 base, with 11 bases left between them. Germline CDR1 reads SGHRS; CDR2 reads YFSETQ. This CDR3 comprises 14 residues. Written as DNA, the CDR3 is TGCGCCAGCAGCCCTACCCTTGGGAACACTGAAGCTTTCTTT. Translation gives CASSPTLGNTEAFF.

This clonotype has a handful of counts. This chain uses TRBV9 with TRBJ2-5; 7 nucleotides match TRBD2. CDR3 length equals 14 residues. Germline V lookup: CDR1 SGDLS, CDR2 YYNGEE. Germline trimming cut 0 bases from V and 5 bases from J; bases unmatched to any gene: 4. For the CDR3, the DNA is TGTGCCAGCAGCGTAGGGGGGGGTCTGGAGACCCAGTACTTC. It encodes CASSVGGGLETQYF. The full variable domain, its missing parts supplied by reference TRBV9 and TRBJ2-5, is DSGVTQTPKHLITATGQRVTLRCSPRSGDLSVYWYQQSLDQGLQFLIQYYNGEERAKGNILERFSAQQFPDLHSELNLSSLELGDSALYFCASSVGGGLETQYFGPGTRLLVL.

The gene calls are TRBV20-1 and TRBJ2-3; 7 bases match TRBD2. J lost 6 bases, V lost 2 bases, and 11 bases had no gene match. From germline, CDR1 is DFQATT and CDR2 SNEGSKA (reference sequence). This CDR3 has 15 residues. In DNA form, the CDR3 reads TGCAGTGCTAGATTGGGTGCGGGAGCGGGGGATACGCAGTATTTT. Translated, it gives CSARLGAGAGDTQYF.

The gene calls are TRBV29-1 and TRBJ1-5; tentative D call: TRBD1 (6 bases). CDR3 length: 16 amino acids. Germline CDR1 reads SQVTM; CDR2 reads ANQGSEA. Trimming removed 7 bases at V and 2 bases at J, with 21 bases between. The CDR3 coding sequence is TGCAGCGCCCTGGGCGTTGGGGGCGCGGGCAATCAGCCCCAGCATTTT. Its translation: CSALGVGGAGNQPQHF.

The V gene is TRBV6-2 or TRBV6-3, the J gene TRBJ2-4; 11 nucleotides line up with TRBD1. The junction had 3 bases not matched to a gene; V was cut back by 3 bases and J by 8 bases. Germline loops: CDR1 MNHEY, CDR2 SVGEGT. The length of the CDR3 is 14 residues. The CDR3 coding sequence is TGTGCCAGCAGTTATCGGGACAGGGGGTACATTCAGTACTTC. Translation: CASSYRDRGYIQYF.

J is TRBJ1-1 and V is TRBV6-2 or TRBV6-3; D is perhaps TRBD1 (5 bases). Germline loops: CDR1 MNHEY, CDR2 SVGEGT. The CDR3 is made up of 15 amino acids. Trimming took off 0 bases at V and 1 base at J, with 9 bases between the two ends. The CDR3 coding sequence is TGTGCCAGCAGTTACTCCGACAGCTGGAACACTGAAGCTTTCTTT. Translating gives CASSYSDSWNTEAFF.

The V gene is TRBV20-1, the J gene TRBJ2-5, with unresolved D. The CDR3 contains 13 residues. Germline CDR1 DFQATT, CDR2 SNEGSKA (reference sequence). Trimming stripped 1 base from V and 11 bases from J, with 17 bases between. CDR3 sequence: CSARALQYNEQYF. The CDR3 DNA reads TGCAGTGCTAGAGCGCTCCAATACAATGAGCAGTACTTC.

The rearrangement links TRBV30 to TRBJ2-1; 10 bases map to TRBD1. CDR1 and CDR2 from the germline V gene are GTSNPN and SVGIG (reference sequence). The junction had 6 bases not matched to a gene; V was cut back by 5 bases and J by 5 bases. There are 14 residues in the CDR3. The CDR3 is CAWARQGAHNEQFF. CDR3 coding DNA: TGTGCCTGGGCTAGACAGGGGGCGCACAATGAGCAGTTCTTC.

For this clonotype: At one end, the junction sequence differs from germline, possibly due to a read error. The V and J genes are TRBV12-3 or TRBV12-4 and TRBJ2-5; tentative D call: TRBD2 (6 bases). The last part of the DNA fits TRBJ2-7 better; the J call may be wrong. This CDR3 spans 13 amino acids. DNA of the CDR3: TGTACCAGCAGTTTAGCGGCAGTCGGCGAGCAGTACTTC. The encoded protein is CTSSLAAVGEQYF.

The genes are TRBV11-1 and TRBJ2-1; no clear D. The V gene's germline CDR1 is SGHAT and CDR2 FQDESV (reference sequence). The V and J ends lost 5 bases and 10 bases respectively, with 18 bases between them. The CDR3 runs to 14 residues. The CDR3 region is CASSKPGPQLEQFF. The CDR3 region has the DNA TGTGCCAGCAGCAAACCGGGCCCCCAATTGGAGCAGTTCTTC.

This clonotype was counted only a few times. This chain links TRBV12-3 or TRBV12-4 with TRBJ2-5, with TRBD2 as a possible D gene (6 bases). The end of the DNA fits TRBJ2-7 better, so the J call may be wrong. The CDR3 has 15 residues. Here the CDR3 reads CASSSPSRGGYEQYF. In nucleotides, the CDR3 is TGTGCCAGCAGTTCACCGTCCCGGGGAGGTTACGAGCAGTACTTC.

This clonotype was detected only a few times. The gene calls are TRBV15 and TRBJ2-7, with D unresolved. Trimming cost V 0 bases and J 4 bases, with 34 bases left between them. The CDR3 runs 22 residues. The germline CDR1 and CDR2 sequences are LNHNV and YYDKDF (reference sequence). DNA for the CDR3: TGTGCCACCAGCAGAGAATCCGTTTTACCACACTGGCCACCAATGCACACGTACGAGCAGTACTTC. This gives the protein CATSRESVLPHWPPMHTYEQYF.

V usage is TRBV3-1 and J usage is TRBJ2-2; D remains unclear. The germline V gene encodes CDR1 LGHDT and CDR2 YNNKEL (reference sequence). This CDR3 is built from 14 residues. Trimming stripped 3 bases from V and 5 bases from J, with 10 bases between. CDR3 loop: CASSHPLGTGELFF. In DNA form, the CDR3 reads TGTGCCAGCAGCCATCCTTTGGGGACCGGGGAGCTGTTTTTT.

The chain couples TRBV7-2 to TRBJ1-4, with 7 bases that match TRBD1. CDR1 is SGHTA and CDR2 is FQGNSA in the germline V gene. J lost 15 bases, V lost 4 bases, and 11 bases had no gene match. The length of the CDR3 is 13 residues. This CDR3 reads CASSSARDSTLFF. DNA of the CDR3: TGTGCCAGCAGCTCTGCTAGGGACAGCACCTTGTTTTTT.